This T cell receptor beta chain was identified in a study of technical replicates of blood from a few donors. Generated by immunoSEQ multiplex PCR, the TCRdb table keeps only in-frame clones and is missing some. Here the sample spans about 97,000 clones, approximately 96% being singletons. Sequencing was carried out using T cells isolated from PBMCs. The TCR originated in a human donor in good health.

The CDR3 is CASSLGLAGGPETQYF. The CDR3 DNA reads as TGTGCCAGTAGTCTTGGACTAGCGGGAGGGCCGGAGACCCAGTACTTC. V is TRBV19 and J is TRBJ2-5, with 15 bases that match TRBD2. The length of the CDR3 is 16 residues. Trimming cost V 5 bases and J 5 bases; bases outside gene matches: 6. Germline V gene sequence: CDR1 LNHDA, CDR2 SQIVND (reference sequence).